This T cell receptor beta chain was documented in a study of T cell responses to AZD1222 COVID-19 vaccine. Findings and limits, study-wide: Just 5 to 7 AZD1222 recipients were seropositive at baseline. No day 14 peak samples; only post-peak repertoires were characterized. Two AZD1222 administrations were followed by greater Spike-specific TCR breadth and depth.

Trimming cost V 1 base and J 3 bases, with 15 bases left between them. The germline V gene encodes CDR1 KGHDR and CDR2 SFDVKD. The CDR3 extends over 17 amino acids. Clones were sequenced by immunoSEQ multiplex PCR, and TCRdb holds only the in-frame ones, with some missing. Of around 130,000 clones listed, more than 85% were seen once; the top ten hold around 1.9%. Notes on this clone: The target antigen is unknown.

The rearrangement links TRBV24-1 to TRBJ2-1; D may be TRBD2 (5 bases). Sequences were derived from peripheral blood, sampled 28 days after the second AZD1222 dose. The TCR comes from an adult who received the AZD1222 COVID-19 vaccine. This chain's CDR3 is CATSDLRGSTGYNEQFF. The CDR3 DNA follows: TGTGCCACCAGTGATTTACGAGGGAGTACGGGCTACAATGAGCAGTTCTTC.